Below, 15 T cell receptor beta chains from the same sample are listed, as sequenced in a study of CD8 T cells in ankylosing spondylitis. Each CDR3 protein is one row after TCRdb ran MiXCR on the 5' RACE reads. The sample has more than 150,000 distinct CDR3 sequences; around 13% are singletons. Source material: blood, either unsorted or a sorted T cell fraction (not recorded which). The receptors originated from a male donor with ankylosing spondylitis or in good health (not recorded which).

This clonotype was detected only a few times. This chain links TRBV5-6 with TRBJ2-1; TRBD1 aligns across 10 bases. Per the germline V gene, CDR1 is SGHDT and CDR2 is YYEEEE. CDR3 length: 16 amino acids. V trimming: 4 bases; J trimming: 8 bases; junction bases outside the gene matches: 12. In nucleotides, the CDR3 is TGTGCCAGCAGCGCGGGGACAGGGGAATTGGGTTATGAGCAGTTCTTC. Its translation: CASSAGTGELGYEQFF.

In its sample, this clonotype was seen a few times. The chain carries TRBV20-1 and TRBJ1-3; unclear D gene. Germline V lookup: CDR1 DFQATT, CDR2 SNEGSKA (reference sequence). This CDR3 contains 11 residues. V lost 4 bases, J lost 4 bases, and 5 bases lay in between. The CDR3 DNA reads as TGCAGTGCTAAAGGAGGAAACACCATATATTTT. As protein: CSAKGGNTIYF.

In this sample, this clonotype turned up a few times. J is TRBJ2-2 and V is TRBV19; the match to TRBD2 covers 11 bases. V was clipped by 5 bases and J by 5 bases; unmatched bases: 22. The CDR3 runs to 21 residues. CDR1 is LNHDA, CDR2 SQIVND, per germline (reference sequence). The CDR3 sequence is CASSLTHMTSGESMGTGELFF. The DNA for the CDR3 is TGTGCCAGTAGTTTGACCCATATGACTAGCGGGGAGTCCATGGGTACCGGGGAGCTGTTTTTT.

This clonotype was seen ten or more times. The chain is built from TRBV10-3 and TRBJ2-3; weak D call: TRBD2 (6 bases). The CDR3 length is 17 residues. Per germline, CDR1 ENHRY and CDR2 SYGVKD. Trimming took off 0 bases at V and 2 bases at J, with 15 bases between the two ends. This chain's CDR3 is CAISESTHLAPTDTQYF. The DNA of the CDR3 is TGTGCCATCAGTGAGTCCACTCATCTAGCGCCCACAGATACGCAGTATTTT.

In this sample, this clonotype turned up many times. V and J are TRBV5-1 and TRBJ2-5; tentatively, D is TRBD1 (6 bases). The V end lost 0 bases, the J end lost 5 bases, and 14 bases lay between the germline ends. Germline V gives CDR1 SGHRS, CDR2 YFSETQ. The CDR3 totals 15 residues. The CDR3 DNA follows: TGCGCCAGCAGCTTGGTAACAGGGAAGGAGGAGACCCAGTACTTC. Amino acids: CASSLVTGKEETQYF. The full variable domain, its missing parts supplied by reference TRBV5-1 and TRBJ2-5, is KAGVTQTPRYLIKTRGQQVTLSCSPISGHRSVSWYQQTPGQGLQFLFEYFSETQRNKGNFPGRFSGRQFSNSRSEMNVSTLELGDSALYLCASSLVTGKEETQYFGPGTRLLVL.

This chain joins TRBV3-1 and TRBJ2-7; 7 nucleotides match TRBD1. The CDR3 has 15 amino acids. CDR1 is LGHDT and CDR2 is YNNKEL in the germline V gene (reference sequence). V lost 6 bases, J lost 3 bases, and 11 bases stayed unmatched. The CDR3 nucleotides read TGTGCCAGCAGTAAAAGGTTAGGGGGCGGCTACGAGCAGTACTTC. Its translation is CASSKRLGGGYEQYF.

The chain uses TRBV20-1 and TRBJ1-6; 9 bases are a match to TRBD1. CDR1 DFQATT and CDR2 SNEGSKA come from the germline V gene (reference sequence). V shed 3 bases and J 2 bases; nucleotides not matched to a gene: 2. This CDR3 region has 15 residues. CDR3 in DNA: TGCAGTGCTAGGGGGGACAGGGCCTATAATTCACCCCTCCACTTT. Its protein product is CSARGDRAYNSPLHF.

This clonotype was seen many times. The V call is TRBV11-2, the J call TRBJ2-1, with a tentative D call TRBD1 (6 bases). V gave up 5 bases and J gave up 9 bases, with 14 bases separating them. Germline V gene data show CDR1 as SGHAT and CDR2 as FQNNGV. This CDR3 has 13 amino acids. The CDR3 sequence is CASSLGTISEQFF. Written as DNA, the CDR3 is TGTGCCAGCAGCCTGGGGACAATCAGTGAGCAGTTCTTC.

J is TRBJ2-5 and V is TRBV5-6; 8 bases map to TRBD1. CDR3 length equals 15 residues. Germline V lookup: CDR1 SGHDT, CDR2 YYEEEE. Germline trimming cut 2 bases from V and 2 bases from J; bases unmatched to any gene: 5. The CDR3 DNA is TGTGCCAGCAGCTTTGGTGACAGGGGACAAGAGACCCAGTACTTC. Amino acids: CASSFGDRGQETQYF.

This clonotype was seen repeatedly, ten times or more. The CDR3 loop is CASSQLGTGAYEQYF. The CDR3 nucleotides read TGCGCCAGCAGCCAACTTGGGACAGGGGCCTACGAGCAGTACTTC. V gene TRBV4-1 combines with J gene TRBJ2-7; 10 positions agree with TRBD1. The CDR3 length is 15 residues. The germline V gene encodes CDR1 MGHRA and CDR2 YSYEKL. Trimming removed 2 bases from V and 2 bases from J; junction bases left unmatched: 3.

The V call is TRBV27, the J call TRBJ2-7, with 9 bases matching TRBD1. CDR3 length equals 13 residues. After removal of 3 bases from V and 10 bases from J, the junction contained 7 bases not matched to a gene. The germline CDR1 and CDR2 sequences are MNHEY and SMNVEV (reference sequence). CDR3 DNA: TGTGCCAGCAGTTTGCTTGGGGACAGGGAACAGTACTTC. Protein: CASSLLGDREQYF.

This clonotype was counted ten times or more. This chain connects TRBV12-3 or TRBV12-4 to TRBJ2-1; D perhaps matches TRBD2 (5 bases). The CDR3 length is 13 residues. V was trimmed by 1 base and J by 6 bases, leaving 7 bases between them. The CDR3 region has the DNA TGTGCCAGCAGTTTAGTCACTAGCAATGAGCAGTTCTTC. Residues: CASSLVTSNEQFF.

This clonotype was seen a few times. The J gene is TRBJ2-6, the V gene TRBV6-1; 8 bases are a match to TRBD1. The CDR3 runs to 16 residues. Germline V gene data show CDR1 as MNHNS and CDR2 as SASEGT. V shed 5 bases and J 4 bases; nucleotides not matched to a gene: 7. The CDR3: CASSPRTGHGANVLTF. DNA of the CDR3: TGTGCCAGCAGTCCACGGACAGGGCACGGGGCCAACGTCCTGACTTTC.

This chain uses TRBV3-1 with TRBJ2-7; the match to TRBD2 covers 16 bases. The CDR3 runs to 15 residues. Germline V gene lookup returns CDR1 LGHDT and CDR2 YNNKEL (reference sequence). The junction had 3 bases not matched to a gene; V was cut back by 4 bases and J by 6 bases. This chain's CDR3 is CASSPGLAGGFEQYF. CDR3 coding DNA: TGTGCCAGCAGCCCGGGACTAGCGGGGGGGTTCGAGCAGTACTTC.

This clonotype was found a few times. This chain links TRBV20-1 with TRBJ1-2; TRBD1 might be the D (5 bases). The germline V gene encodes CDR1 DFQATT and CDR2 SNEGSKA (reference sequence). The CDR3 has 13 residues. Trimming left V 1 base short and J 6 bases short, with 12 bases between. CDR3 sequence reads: CSARGGTDHGYTF. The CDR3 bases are TGCAGTGCTAGAGGAGGGACGGACCATGGCTACACCTTC.